Listed below are T cell receptor beta chains from one sample, sequenced in a study of shared clonotypes between healthy human individuals. Data came from immunoSEQ multiplex PCR; TCRdb stores just in-frame clones and leaves some out. The table records hundreds of thousands of clones, 92% of them present only once. Sequenced sample: naive CD8+ T cells sorted from blood. The receptors originated from a man aged 25 to 40 in good health. CDR3s include the opening cysteine and the closing phenylalanine or tryptophan. Each record gives: clone size, J gene, V gene, D gene, CDR3 DNA, CDR3 protein. A D gene is named only where the DNA matches it firmly. Size is stated for part of the rows, as once, few or many counts, or as a class when the clone is expanded.

NA TRBJ2-7 TRBV23-1 NA TGCGCCAGCAGTCAAATGTTCGGACCTCTCGACTACGAGCAGTACTTC CASSQMFGPLDYEQYF
NA TRBJ2-3 TRBV13 TRBD2 TGTGCCAGCAGCTTTTCTAGCGGGAGTATATTTTCAGATACGCAGTATTTT CASSFSSGSIFSDTQYF
NA TRBJ2-3 TRBV27 TRBD1 TGTGCCAGCAGTTACCTCCGACAGGGTACTAGAGATACGCAGTATTTT CASSYLRQGTRDTQYF
NA TRBJ2-7 TRBV4-3 NA TGCGCCAGCAGCCAAGCGTTCGCAGGGGGGGTCTACGAGCAGTACTTC CASSQAFAGGVYEQYF
NA TRBJ1-5 TRBV6-1 TRBD1 TGTGCCAGCAGTTCCCGACAGGGTAGCAATCAGCCCCAGCATTTT CASSSRQGSNQPQHF
NA TRBJ2-4 TRBV7-9 TRBD1 TGTGCCAGCAGCTTAGCGAACAGGGGCGTAGGCAAAAACATTCAGTACTTC CASSLANRGVGKNIQYF
NA TRBJ2-3 TRBV15 NA TGTGCCACCCAGGGGCCAGATACGCAGTATTTT CATQGPDTQYF
NA TRBJ2-7 TRBV5-4 NA TGTGCCAGCAGCTTCCACACCGGACAACCCTACGAGCAGTACTTC CASSFHTGQPYEQYF
once TRBJ2-7 TRBV6-1 NA TGTGCCAGCAGTGAAAGCCCAGGGATTACCTACGAGCAGTACTTC CASSESPGITYEQYF
NA TRBJ2-2 TRBV11-2 NA TGTGCCAGCAGCCCCGGGGTGGTAGCGGTCACCGGGGAGCTGTTTTTT CASSPGVVAVTGELFF
once TRBJ1-5 TRBV5-5 NA TGTGCCAGCAGCCTGGGACCCCAGGGGTCGGGGCAGCCCCAGCATTTT CASSLGPQGSGQPQHF
NA TRBJ2-7 TRBV10-1 NA TGCGCCAGCAGTGATGAGGGGGTTCAGCAGTACTTC CASSDEGVQQYF
NA TRBJ1-5 TRBV13 NA TGTGCCAGCAGCTTAGCAGGGGATAGCAATCAGCCCCAGCATTTT CASSLAGDSNQPQHF
few TRBJ2-7 TRBV7-9 NA TGTGCCAGCAGCCCAGACTACGAGCAGTACTTC CASSPDYEQYF
NA TRBJ2-1 TRBV7-6 TRBD2 TGTGCCAGCAGCTTAGCCCCCCTAGCGGAGTACAATGAGCAGTTCTTC CASSLAPLAEYNEQFF
NA TRBJ2-2 TRBV7-9 NA TGTGCCAGCAGCCAAGCCACCGGGTCTAACACCGGGGAGCTGTTTTTT CASSQATGSNTGELFF
NA TRBJ2-3 TRBV9 NA TGTGCCAGCAGCGTAGAAAGGGATCGCACAGATACGCAGTATTTT CASSVERDRTDTQYF
NA TRBJ2-3 TRBV2 NA TGTGCCAGCAGAGCTAGCACAGATACGCAGTATTTT CASRASTDTQYF
NA TRBJ2-1 TRBV5-1 NA TGCGCCAGCGGGGGTCACCCAAACAATGAGCAGTTCTTC CASGGHPNNEQFF
NA TRBJ2-1 TRBV11-3 TRBD2 TGTGCCAGCGGATACGGGGGGTACAATGAGCAGTTCTTC CASGYGGYNEQFF
NA TRBJ2-3 TRBV27 TRBD2 TGTGCCAGCAGTACGCTAGGGACTAGCGGCTACACAGATACGCAGTATTTT CASSTLGTSGYTDTQYF
NA TRBJ1-4 TRBV7-9 NA TGTGCCAGCAGCTTAACGGAAACTAATGAAAAACTGTTTTTT CASSLTETNEKLFF
once TRBJ2-1 TRBV7-3 TRBD1 TGTGCCAGCAGCTTCCCCGGGACAGGAAACAATGAGCAGTTCTTC CASSFPGTGNNEQFF
NA TRBJ2-1 TRBV10-3 TRBD1 TGTGCCATCAGTGAGATACTCAGACAGGGGGCTGGGAATGAGCAGTTCTTC CAISEILRQGAGNEQFF
NA TRBJ2-1 TRBV6-6 TRBD2 TGTGCCAGCAGTTGGGGACTAGCGGAACCATACAATGAGCAGTTCTTC CASSWGLAEPYNEQFF
NA TRBJ2-1 TRBV27 NA TGTGCCAGCAGTTTATCCCCCAACAATGAGCAGTTCTTC CASSLSPNNEQFF
NA TRBJ1-1 TRBV27 NA TGTGCCAGCAGTGTCGGTAGCGCAGGGAAAACTGAAGCTTTCTTT CASSVGSAGKTEAFF
NA TRBJ1-3 TRBV2 NA TGTGCCAGTAGGTCCCGCTCTGGAAACACCATATATTTT CASRSRSGNTIYF
once TRBJ2-7 TRBV27 NA TGTGCCAGCAGTTTAGGGGGCAGCGACTACGAGCAGTACTTC CASSLGGSDYEQYF
NA TRBJ1-5 TRBV25-1 NA TGTGCCAGCAGCGACATAATGGATCAGCCCCAGCATTTT CASSDIMDQPQHF
NA TRBJ1-1 TRBV7-9 NA TGTGCCAGCAGCCGGGAGAGAGGGATGAACACTGAAGCTTTCTTT CASSRERGMNTEAFF
NA TRBJ2-2 TRBV7-9 NA TGTGCCAGCAGCATCAATTTGGGACAGAACACCGGGGAGCTGTTTTTT CASSINLGQNTGELFF
NA TRBJ1-2 TRBV6-1 NA TGTGCCAGCAGTGAAGCCAGGACAGCTAACTATGGCTACACCTTC CASSEARTANYGYTF
NA TRBJ2-1 TRBV14 NA TGTGCCAGCAGCTTCCAAGGACTACGAGTCTACAATGAGCAGTTCTTC CASSFQGLRVYNEQFF
few TRBJ1-1 TRBV19 NA TGTGCCAGTAGTTTGCAGGAGACCACTGAAGCTTTCTTT CASSLQETTEAFF
NA TRBJ2-6 TRBV19 NA TGTGCCAGTATGTACAGTCCCTCTGGGGCCAACGTCCTGACTTTC CASMYSPSGANVLTF
NA TRBJ2-7 TRBV6-5 NA TGTGCCAGCAGTTCTGCGCCGGGATACGAGCAGTACTTC CASSSAPGYEQYF
NA TRBJ2-7 TRBV19 TRBD1 TGTGCCAGTAGTCCCCGGGACAGGGGGCTCGACGAGCAGTACTTC CASSPRDRGLDEQYF
once TRBJ2-7 TRBV4-1 TRBD1 TGCGCCAGCAGCCAAGCGTGGGTGGGGACAGGGTCCTACGAGCAGTACTTC CASSQAWVGTGSYEQYF
NA TRBJ2-7 TRBV5-1 NA TGCGCCAGCAGCTTGGCCGGGGTCTCCTACGAGCAGTACTTC CASSLAGVSYEQYF
NA TRBJ2-1 TRBV27 NA TGTGCCAGCAGCCGGGGGTCCTACAATGAGCAGTTCTTC CASSRGSYNEQFF
NA TRBJ2-7 TRBV4-1 NA TGCGCCAGCAGCCCCCTGGGGGAATTACCCTACGAGCAGTACTTC CASSPLGELPYEQYF
NA TRBJ2-5 TRBV5-1 TRBD2 TGCGCCAGCAGCTTGTGGGGGACTAGCGGCCAGCAAGAGACCCAGTACTTC CASSLWGTSGQQETQYF
NA TRBJ2-5 TRBV11-2 NA TGTGCCAGCAGTTGGGCAGGGACCCAGTACTTC CASSWAGTQYF
NA TRBJ2-7 TRBV11-2 NA TGTGCCAGCAGCTTAGGGGTAGCGTACAAGATGGACGCATCCGTCGAGCAGTACTTC CASSLGVAYKMDASVEQYF
NA TRBJ2-3 TRBV7-3 NA TGTGCCAGCAGCCCCTTGAGCGGTAGCACAGATACGCAGTATTTT CASSPLSGSTDTQYF
once TRBJ2-7 TRBV6-5 TRBD1 TGTGCCAGCAGTTACGGGACAGGGGGTCTCTACGAGCAGTACTTC CASSYGTGGLYEQYF
NA TRBJ2-1 TRBV19 TRBD2 TGTGCCAGTAGTATGGTGGGGGGAGGGTACAATGAGCAGTTCTTC CASSMVGGGYNEQFF
NA TRBJ2-7 TRBV4-1 TRBD2 TGCGCCAGCAGCCCCGGACTAGCGGGTGGGTCCTACGAGCAGTACTTC CASSPGLAGGSYEQYF
NA TRBJ1-5 TRBV6-5 NA TGTGCCAGCAGCCCTTCGCTCGGGAATCAGCCCCAGCATTTT CASSPSLGNQPQHF
NA TRBJ1-1 TRBV5-1 NA TGCGCCAGCAGCTTGTGGGACGGAATGAACACTGAAGCTTTCTTT CASSLWDGMNTEAFF
NA TRBJ2-3 TRBV28 TRBD2 TGTGCCAGTTCTACGCCGGGACTAGTGGAGGGGGCAGATACGCAGTATTTT CASSTPGLVEGADTQYF
NA TRBJ2-7 TRBV27 NA TGTGCCAGCAGTAGGGGACTCCCAAACGAGCAGTACTTC CASSRGLPNEQYF
NA TRBJ2-3 TRBV4-3 NA TGCGCCAGCAGCCGAAGGGGGGAGACAGATACGCAGTATTTT CASSRRGETDTQYF